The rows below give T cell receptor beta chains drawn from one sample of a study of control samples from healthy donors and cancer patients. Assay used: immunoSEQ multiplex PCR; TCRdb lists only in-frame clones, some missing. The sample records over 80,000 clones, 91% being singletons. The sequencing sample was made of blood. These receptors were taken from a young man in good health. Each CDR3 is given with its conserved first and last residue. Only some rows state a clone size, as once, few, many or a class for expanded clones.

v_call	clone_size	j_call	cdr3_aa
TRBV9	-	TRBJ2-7	CASSALTGHYEQYF
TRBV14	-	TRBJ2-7	CASSQDNRQGWYEQYF
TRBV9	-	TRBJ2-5	CASSGQDRGETQYF
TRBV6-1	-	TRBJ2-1	CASSEIRQGAREQFF
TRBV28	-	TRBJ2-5	CASSGLGQGAAGTQYF
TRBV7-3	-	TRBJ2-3	CASSRTSGSTDTQYF
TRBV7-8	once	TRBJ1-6	CASSLSEDSPLHF
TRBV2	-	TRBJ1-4	CASSEGQPRKLFF
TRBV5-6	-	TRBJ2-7	CASSQGLEQYF
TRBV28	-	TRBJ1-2	CASSQGQYGYTF
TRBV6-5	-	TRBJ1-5	CASSYLGPSEPGAQHF
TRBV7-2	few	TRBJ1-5	CASSFRQGTYQPQHF
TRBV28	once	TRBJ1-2	CASRTGPNYGYTF
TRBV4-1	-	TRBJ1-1	CASSQEGAMNTEAFF
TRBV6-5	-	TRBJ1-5	CASGDRGIYSQPQHF
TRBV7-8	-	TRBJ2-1	CASSLPGLSYNEQFF
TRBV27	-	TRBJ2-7	CASSSAQPYRTYEQYF
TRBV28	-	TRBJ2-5	CASSLGSQTQYF
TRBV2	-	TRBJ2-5	CASSEQGRQETQYF
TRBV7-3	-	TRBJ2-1	CASSYGTFSYNEQFF
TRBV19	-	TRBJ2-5	CASSPGGLTQYF
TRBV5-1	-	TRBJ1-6	CASSLGDRGPDSPLHF
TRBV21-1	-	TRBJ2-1	CASSKEWGRATANEQFF
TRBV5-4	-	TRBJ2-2	CASSLWTGELFF
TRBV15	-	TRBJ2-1	CATSRDYRAGEQFF
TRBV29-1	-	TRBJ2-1	CSVEGLLAGSEQFF
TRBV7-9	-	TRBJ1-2	CASSLGGGHDSNYGYTF
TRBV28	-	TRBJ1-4	CASTQQGLGEKLFF
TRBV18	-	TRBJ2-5	CASSPFAGTGETQYF
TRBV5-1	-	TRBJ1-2	CASSLVPDYGYTF
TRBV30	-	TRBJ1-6	CAWKGTGMGTANSPLHF
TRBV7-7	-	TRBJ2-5	CASSLAPGGYQETQYF
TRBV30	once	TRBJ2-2	CAWTPGGAGELFF
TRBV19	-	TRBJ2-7	CASSLSGTVSYEQYF
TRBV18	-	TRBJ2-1	CASSPGTSGTYNEQFF
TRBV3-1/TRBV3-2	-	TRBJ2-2	CASSPGQGAITGELFF
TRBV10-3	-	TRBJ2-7	CAISDLAGASYEQYF
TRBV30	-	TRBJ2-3	CAWNQRGADTQYF
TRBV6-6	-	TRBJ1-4	CASSYSMARHWLFF
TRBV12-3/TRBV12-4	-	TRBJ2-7	CASSRRYEQYF